This entry is about one T cell receptor beta chain. Clones were read by immunoSEQ multiplex PCR, and TCRdb kept only the in-frame ones, dropping some. The data contain 72,000 or so clones, 93% of them singletons. This record comes from a study of T cell changes during pregnancy in multiple sclerosis. This CDR3 is 15 amino acids long. V lost 7 bases and J lost 8; bases outside the gene matches: 14. Germline CDR1 and CDR2: MNHNS and SASEGT. The source of this sequence is a female donor with multiple sclerosis, enrolled in a pregnancy study. The chain couples TRBV6-1 to TRBJ2-1; the match to TRBD1 covers 7 bases. The material was peripheral blood, obtained in the second trimester of pregnancy. Here the CDR3 reads CASISDRALRHEQFF. CDR3 DNA sequence: TGTGCCAGCATCTCCGACAGGGCCTTACGCCATGAGCAGTTCTTC.